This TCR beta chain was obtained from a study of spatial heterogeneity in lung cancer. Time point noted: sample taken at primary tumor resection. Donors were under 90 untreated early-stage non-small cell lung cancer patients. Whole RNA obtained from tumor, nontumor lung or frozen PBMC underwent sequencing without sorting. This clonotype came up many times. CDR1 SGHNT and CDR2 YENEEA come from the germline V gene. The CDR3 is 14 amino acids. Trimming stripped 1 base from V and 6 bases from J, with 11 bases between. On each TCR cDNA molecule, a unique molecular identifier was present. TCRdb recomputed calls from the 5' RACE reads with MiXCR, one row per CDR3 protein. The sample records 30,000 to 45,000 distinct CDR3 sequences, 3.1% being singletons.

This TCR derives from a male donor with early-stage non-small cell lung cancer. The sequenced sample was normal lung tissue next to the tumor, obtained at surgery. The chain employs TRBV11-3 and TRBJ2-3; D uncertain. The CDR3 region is CASSLGSRPDTQYF. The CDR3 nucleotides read TGTGCCAGCAGCTTAGGAAGCAGGCCCGATACGCAGTATTTT.